This TCR beta chain was found in a study of OX40 agonist ivuxolimab in advanced cancers. The study's findings and limits: Low normalized T-cell clonal expansion was additionally recorded for some nonresponders. Not determined was the antigen specificity of the expanded peripheral T cells.

Cycle 7 day 1, cycle 4 day 1, and baseline were the timepoints at which blood was sampled. Assay used: immunoSEQ multiplex PCR; TCRdb lists only in-frame clones, some missing. Of tens of thousands of clones in the sample, about 78% are singletons; the top ten hold over 4.5%. Germline loops: CDR1 MDHEN, CDR2 SYDVKM. This CDR3 has 15 residues. Trimming left V 5 bases short and J 3 bases short, with 16 bases between. This clone has more than one count but fewer than ten. Its antigen is unknown. Here the sequenced sample was CD4+ or CD8+ T cells sorted from blood, taken in a trial of the OX40 agonist ivuxolimab. The TCR comes from an adult with an advanced solid tumor such as melanoma, head and neck, liver or kidney cancer. This chain joins TRBV28 and TRBJ1-2, with D possibly matching TRBD1 (5 bases). The CDR3 reads CASSPNQAGHYGYTF. The CDR3 nucleotides are TGTGCCAGCAGTCCCAATCAGGCAGGGCACTATGGCTACACCTTC.